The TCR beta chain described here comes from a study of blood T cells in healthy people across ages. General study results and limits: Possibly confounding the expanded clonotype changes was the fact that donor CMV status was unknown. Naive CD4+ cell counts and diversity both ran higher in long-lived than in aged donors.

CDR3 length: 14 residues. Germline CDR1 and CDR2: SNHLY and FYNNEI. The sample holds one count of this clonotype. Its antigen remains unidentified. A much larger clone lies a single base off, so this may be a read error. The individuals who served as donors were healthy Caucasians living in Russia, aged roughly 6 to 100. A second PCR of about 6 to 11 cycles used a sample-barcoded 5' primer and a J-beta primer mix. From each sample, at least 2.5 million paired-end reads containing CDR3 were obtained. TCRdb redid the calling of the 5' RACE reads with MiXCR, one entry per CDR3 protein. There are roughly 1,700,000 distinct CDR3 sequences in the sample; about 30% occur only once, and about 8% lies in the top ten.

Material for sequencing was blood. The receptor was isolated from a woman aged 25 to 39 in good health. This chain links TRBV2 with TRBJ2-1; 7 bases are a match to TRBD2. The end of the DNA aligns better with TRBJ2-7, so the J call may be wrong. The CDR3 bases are TGTGCCAGCAGTGCAGCGGGAAGGATCAATGAGCAGTACTTC. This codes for CASSAAGRINEQYF.